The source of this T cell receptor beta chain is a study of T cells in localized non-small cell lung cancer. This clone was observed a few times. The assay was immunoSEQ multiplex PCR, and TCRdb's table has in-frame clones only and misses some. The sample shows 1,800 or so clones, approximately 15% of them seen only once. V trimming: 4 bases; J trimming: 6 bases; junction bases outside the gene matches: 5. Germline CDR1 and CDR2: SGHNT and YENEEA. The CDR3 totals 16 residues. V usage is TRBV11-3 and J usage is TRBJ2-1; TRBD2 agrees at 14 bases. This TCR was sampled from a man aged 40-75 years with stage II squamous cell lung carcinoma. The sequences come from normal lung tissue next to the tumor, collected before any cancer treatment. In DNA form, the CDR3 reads TGTGCCAGCAGCTCCCGACTAGCGGGAGGGCCCAATGAGCAGTTCTTC. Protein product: CASSSRLAGGPNEQFF.